This is a list of T cell receptor beta chains from one sample in a study of spatial heterogeneity in lung cancer. MiXCR, run by TCRdb on the 5' RACE reads, gives a single entry per CDR3 protein. The table shows about 27,000 distinct CDR3 sequences, with around 7.5% occurring only once. The specimen was lung tumor tissue, collected at surgery. All receptors come from a male donor with early-stage non-small cell lung cancer. Both conserved end residues are part of each CDR3. D genes are given only for firm matches. Only some rows state a clone size, as once, few, many or a class for expanded clones.

abundance,v_gene,j_gene,d_gene,CDR3aa,CDR3nt
few,TRBV13,TRBJ2-2,.,CASSLTRGAGELFF,TGTGCCAGCAGCTTAACTCGTGGCGCCGGGGAGCTGTTTTTT
few,TRBV7-2,TRBJ2-7,.,CASSLSQIITYEQYF,TGTGCCAGCAGCTTATCCCAAATCATCACCTACGAGCAGTACTTC
few,TRBV6-6,TRBJ1-1,.,CASSYGSGTMNTEAFF,TGTGCCAGCAGTTATGGGTCCGGGACAATGAACACTGAAGCTTTCTTT
many,TRBV12-3/TRBV12-4,TRBJ1-1,.,CASSFYRDKRTEAFF,TGTGCCAGCAGTTTTTACCGGGACAAGCGCACTGAAGCTTTCTTT
.,TRBV5-1,TRBJ1-1,TRBD1,CASSLTGAEAFF,TGCGCCAGCAGCTTGACAGGGGCTGAAGCTTTCTTT
few,TRBV19,TRBJ1-1,TRBD1,CASTATGGTEAFF,TGTGCCAGTACTGCCACAGGGGGCACTGAAGCTTTCTTT
many,TRBV28,TRBJ1-5,.,CASSLNPWDQPQHF,TGTGCCAGCAGTTTAAATCCATGGGATCAGCCCCAGCATTTT
.,TRBV28,TRBJ2-7,TRBD1,CASSSGQGVVYEQYF,TGTGCCAGCAGCTCAGGACAGGGCGTAGTATACGAGCAGTACTTC
many,TRBV2,TRBJ1-1,TRBD1,CASSAQGFMNTEAFF,TGTGCCAGCAGTGCACAGGGGTTCATGAACACTGAAGCTTTCTTT
.,TRBV24-1,TRBJ2-1,TRBD1,CATCDFKGADYNEQFF,TGTGCCACCTGTGATTTTAAGGGGGCCGACTACAATGAGCAGTTCTTC
few,TRBV20-1,TRBJ1-6,.,CSVSLGPGHSPLHF,TGCAGTGTATCTTTGGGGCCGGGGCATTCACCCCTCCACTTT
many,TRBV28,TRBJ1-2,.,CASSLPQGRNGYTF,TGTGCCAGCAGTTTACCCCAGGGGAGGAATGGCTACACCTTC
few,TRBV6-2/TRBV6-3,TRBJ2-7,TRBD2,CASRTSGSLNEQYF,TGTGCCAGCAGAACTAGCGGATCTCTAAACGAGCAGTACTTC
many,TRBV6-6,TRBJ2-7,.,CASSSGSFEQYF,TGTGCCAGCAGTAGCGGATCTTTCGAGCAGTACTTC
few,TRBV6-5,TRBJ1-6,TRBD1,CASSYSQGAVYNSPLHF,TGTGCCAGCAGTTACTCTCAGGGGGCCGTGTATAATTCACCCCTCCACTTT